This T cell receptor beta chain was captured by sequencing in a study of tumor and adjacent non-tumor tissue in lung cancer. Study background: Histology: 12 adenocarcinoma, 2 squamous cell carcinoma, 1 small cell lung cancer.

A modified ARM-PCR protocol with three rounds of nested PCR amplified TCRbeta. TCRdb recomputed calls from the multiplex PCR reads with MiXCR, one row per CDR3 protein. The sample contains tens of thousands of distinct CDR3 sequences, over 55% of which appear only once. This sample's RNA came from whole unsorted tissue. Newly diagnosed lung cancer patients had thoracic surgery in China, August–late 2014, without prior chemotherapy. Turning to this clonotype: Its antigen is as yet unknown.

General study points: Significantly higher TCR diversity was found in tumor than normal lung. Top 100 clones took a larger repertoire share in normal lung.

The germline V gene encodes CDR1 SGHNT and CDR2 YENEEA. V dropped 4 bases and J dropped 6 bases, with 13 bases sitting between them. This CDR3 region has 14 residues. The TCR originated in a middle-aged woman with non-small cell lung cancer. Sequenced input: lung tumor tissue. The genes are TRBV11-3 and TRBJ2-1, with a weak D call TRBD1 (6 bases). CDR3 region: CASSSGQRGNEQFF. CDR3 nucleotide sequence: TGTGCCAGCAGCTCTGGACAGAGGGGCAATGAGCAGTTCTTC.